A selection of T cell receptor beta chains follows, all from one sample in a study of CD8+CD57+ T cells in acquired aplastic anemia. TCRdb re-called the reads through MiXCR, storing one row per CDR3 protein. The sample has 89,000 or so distinct CDR3 sequences, roughly two thirds seen once; the top ten hold about 62%. Sequences were obtained from sorted CD4+, CD8+, or CD8+CD57+ T cells (not recorded which) from PBMCs. These receptors originate from a human donor with aplastic anemia. Each CDR3 is given with its conserved first and last residue. The order of the fields is clone size, V gene, J gene, D gene, CDR3 protein, CDR3 DNA. A D gene is named only where the DNA matches it firmly. Clone size is given for some rows only: seen once, a few or many times, or a class if the clone is expanded.

.	TRBV7-2	TRBJ1-1	.	CASHRTRNTEAFF	TGTGCCAGCCACCGTACGAGGAACACTGAAGCTTTCTTT
.	TRBV9	TRBJ2-1	.	CASSVEALYNEQFF	TGTGCCAGCAGCGTAGAGGCCCTCTACAATGAGCAGTTCTTC
.	TRBV20-1	TRBJ2-6	.	CSASFWRGANVLTF	TGCAGTGCTAGTTTCTGGCGGGGGGCCAACGTCCTGACTTTC
.	TRBV10-3	TRBJ2-5	TRBD1	CAISDPGQGAKETQYF	TGTGCCATCAGTGATCCAGGACAGGGGGCAAAAGAGACCCAGTACTTC
few	TRBV2	TRBJ2-5	.	CASSEWGAETQYF	TGTGCCAGCAGTGAATGGGGGGCAGAGACCCAGTACTTC
.	TRBV20-1	TRBJ2-1	TRBD1	CSASNRGTEQFF	TGCAGTGCTAGTAACAGGGGGACTGAGCAGTTCTTC
.	TRBV10-3	TRBJ2-5	TRBD1	CAISRGDRGPETQYF	TGTGCCATCAGTAGGGGGGACAGGGGACCAGAGACCCAGTACTTC
many	TRBV11-3	TRBJ1-3	.	CASSLVSTVGDTIYF	TGTGCCAGCAGCTTAGTAAGCACAGTCGGGGACACCATATATTTT
.	TRBV11-2	TRBJ2-5	.	CASRSGTETQYF	TGTGCCAGCAGATCAGGGACGGAGACCCAGTACTTC
few	TRBV19	TRBJ1-2	TRBD1	CASRGTVAYGYTF	TGTGCCAGTAGAGGGACAGTAGCATATGGCTACACCTTC
.	TRBV15	TRBJ2-5	TRBD2	CATSRTSGGQETQYF	TGTGCCACCAGCAGAACTAGCGGGGGGCAAGAGACCCAGTACTTC
.	TRBV10-3	TRBJ2-1	TRBD2	CAISELASGRNEQFF	TGTGCCATCAGTGAGTTGGCTAGCGGGAGGAATGAGCAGTTCTTC
.	TRBV20-1	TRBJ1-5	.	CSASRGRGQPQHF	TGCAGTGCTAGCCGCGGTAGGGGTCAGCCCCAGCATTTT
.	TRBV9	TRBJ1-2	.	CASSVTGSRGYTF	TGTGCCAGCAGCGTAACAGGGTCTCGTGGCTACACCTTC
.	TRBV2	TRBJ1-1	.	CASSDRGRGEAFF	TGTGCCAGCAGTGATCGAGGCCGGGGGGAAGCTTTCTTT
few	TRBV2	TRBJ2-7	.	CASSEALGTSYEQYF	TGTGCCAGCAGTGAAGCGCTAGGGACCTCCTACGAGCAGTACTTC
.	TRBV5-6	TRBJ2-5	.	CASSLSTQEIQETQYF	TGTGCCAGCAGCTTGTCCACGCAGGAGATCCAAGAGACCCAGTACTTC
.	TRBV15	TRBJ2-3	.	CATSREGDTQYF	TGTGCCACCAGCAGAGAAGGAGATACGCAGTATTTT
.	TRBV15	TRBJ2-7	TRBD2	CATSRGGVPAYEQYF	TGTGCCACCAGCAGGGGGGGGGTACCGGCCTACGAGCAGTACTTC
.	TRBV24-1	TRBJ2-7	.	CATSDGPYEQYF	TGTGCCACCAGTGATGGACCGTACGAGCAGTACTTC
.	TRBV7-7	TRBJ1-6	.	CASSDTLGSPLHF	TGTGCTAGCAGCGACACATTGGGTTCACCCCTCCACTTT
.	TRBV2	TRBJ2-5	.	CASSELGVGKTQYF	TGTGCCAGCAGTGAACTCGGGGTGGGGAAGACCCAGTACTTC
many	TRBV27	TRBJ1-1	.	CASSLSRGTEAFF	TGTGCCAGCAGTTTATCGCGGGGAACTGAAGCTTTCTTT
few	TRBV2	TRBJ1-2	.	CASSSREGDGYTF	TGTGCCAGCAGTTCGAGAGAGGGAGACGGCTACACCTTC
.	TRBV5-1	TRBJ1-2	.	CASSTQASYGYTF	TGCGCCAGCAGCACGCAAGCTAGCTATGGCTACACCTTC
.	TRBV25-1	TRBJ1-3	.	CASSDSGRGSGNTIYF	TGTGCCAGCAGTGATTCGGGCCGAGGCTCTGGAAACACCATATATTTT
.	TRBV20-1	TRBJ2-1	.	CSAAGGLPWYNEQFF	TGCAGTGCTGCAGGTGGACTCCCTTGGTACAATGAGCAGTTCTTC
.	TRBV2	TRBJ2-5	TRBD2	CATWGGEETQYF	TGTGCCACCTGGGGGGGGGAGGAGACCCAGTACTTC
.	TRBV15	TRBJ2-7	.	CATRTSGETYEQYF	TGTGCCACCAGAACTTCAGGGGAAACATACGAGCAGTACTTC
.	TRBV15	TRBJ2-1	.	CATFPWGQQFF	TGTGCCACCTTCCCCTGGGGACAGCAGTTCTTC